Below, 18 T cell receptor beta chains from the same sample are listed, as sequenced in a study of CD8 T cells in ankylosing spondylitis. Using its own MiXCR run on the 5' RACE reads, TCRdb lists one record per CDR3 protein. The sample holds tens of thousands of distinct CDR3 sequences; 10% are singletons and the top ten take roughly a sixth. Sequenced input: blood, either unsorted or a sorted T cell fraction (not recorded which). Source of these receptors: a male donor with ankylosing spondylitis or in good health (not recorded which).

The chain is built from TRBV2 and TRBJ1-2; D gene unclear. Germline loops: CDR1 SNHLY, CDR2 FYNNEI. CDR3 length equals 11 residues. V was trimmed by 8 bases and J by 0 bases, leaving 4 bases between them. The CDR3 loop reads CASQANYGYTF. DNA of the CDR3: TGTGCCAGCCAGGCTAACTATGGCTACACCTTC.

This clonotype appeared many times. This chain links TRBV6-5 with TRBJ1-4, with a possible D match to TRBD1 (5 bases). From germline, CDR1 is MNHEY and CDR2 SVGAGI. The CDR3 totals 14 residues. V dropped 6 bases and J dropped 4 bases, with 12 bases sitting between them. CDR3 coding DNA: TGTGCCAGCAGCTATGACAGATTTAATGAAAAACTGTTTTTT. It codes for CASSYDRFNEKLFF.

This clonotype was seen at least ten times. The rearrangement uses TRBV5-1 and TRBJ2-7; D call uncertain. CDR3 size: 14 residues. The V gene lost 0 bases and the J gene lost 2 bases, with 9 bases spanning the gap. Germline-derived CDR1 and CDR2 are SGHRS and YFSETQ. The CDR3 nucleotides read TGCGCCAGCAGCTTGGAAGGCCGAGCCTACGAGCAGTACTTC. Encoded protein: CASSLEGRAYEQYF.

The chain joins TRBV11-2 to TRBJ2-1, with 9 bases matching TRBD2. There are 16 residues in the CDR3. Germline CDR1 is SGHAT and CDR2 is FQNNGV. Losses at the gene ends were 1 base for V and 6 bases for J; bases not matched to a gene: 7. The CDR3 sequence is CASSLARSGRPNEQFF. Here the CDR3 DNA reads TGTGCCAGCAGCTTAGCTCGGAGCGGGAGGCCCAATGAGCAGTTCTTC. The full variable domain, completed using reference TRBV11-2 and TRBJ2-1, is EAGVAQSPRYKIIEKRQSVAFWCNPISGHATLYWYQQILGQGPKLLIQFQNNGVVDDSQLPKDRFSAERLKGVDSTLKIQPAKLEDSAVYLCASSLARSGRPNEQFFGPGTRLTVL.

The rearrangement joins TRBV5-1 to TRBJ2-2; 13 bases agree with TRBD2. J gave up 2 bases and V 1 base, and 2 bases lay outside the gene matches. Germline CDR1 and CDR2: SGHRS and YFSETQ. The CDR3 is made up of 17 amino acids. CDR3 loop: CASSLRLAGGNTGELFF. In DNA, the CDR3 is TGCGCCAGCAGCTTGAGACTAGCGGGAGGCAACACCGGGGAGCTGTTTTTT.

The sample holds many counts of this clonotype. The rearrangement links TRBV27 to TRBJ1-2, with 7 nucleotides matching TRBD1. Germline V gives CDR1 MNHEY, CDR2 SMNVEV (reference sequence). The CDR3 length is 14 residues. Trimming took 0 bases from V and 5 from J; bases not matched to a gene: 3. CDR3 residues: CASSLSTGRYGYTF. DNA for the CDR3: TGTGCCAGCAGTTTATCGACAGGGAGGTATGGCTACACCTTC.

This clonotype was seen repeatedly, ten times or more. The rearrangement joins TRBV7-9 to TRBJ2-7, with no clear D. Germline loops: CDR1 SEHNR, CDR2 FQNEAQ (reference sequence). The CDR3 loop spans 13 amino acids. The V gene lost 5 bases and the J gene lost 4 bases, with 12 bases spanning the gap. CDR3 sequence: CASSARREYEQYF. DNA of the CDR3: TGTGCCAGCAGCGCGAGGCGCGAATACGAGCAGTACTTC.

The sample holds many counts of this clonotype. The V and J genes are TRBV20-1 and TRBJ1-1; D ambiguous. Germline V gene lookup returns CDR1 DFQATT and CDR2 SNEGSKA (reference sequence). The CDR3 is 13 residues long. The V end lost 1 base, the J end lost 3 bases, and 9 bases lay between the germline ends. The CDR3 sequence: CSARVGADTEAFF. CDR3 DNA sequence: TGCAGTGCTAGAGTAGGCGCGGACACTGAAGCTTTCTTT.

This clonotype was recorded at least ten times. The V gene is TRBV29-1, the J gene TRBJ1-1; no definite D call. CDR3 length: 13 amino acids. Between the trimmed V and J ends, which lost 1 base and 5 bases, there was a span of 11 bases. Germline lookup yields CDR1 SQVTM and CDR2 ANQGSEA. CDR3 coding DNA: TGCAGCGTTGAAGGACTCCTAGGGACTGAAGCTTTCTTT. It is translated as CSVEGLLGTEAFF. Using reference TRBV29-1 and TRBJ1-1 for the parts outside the CDR3, the full variable domain is SAVISQKPSRDICQRGTSLTIQCQVDSQVTMMFWYRQQPGQSLTLIATANQGSEATYESGFVIDKFPISRPNLTFSTLTVSNMSPEDSSIYLCSVEGLLGTEAFFGQGTRLTVV.

By share, this clonotype counts as medium-sized. This rearrangement joins TRBV7-2 to TRBJ2-7; the D is unclear. CDR1 SGHTA and CDR2 FQGNSA come from the germline V gene. Between the trimmed V and J ends, which lost 5 bases and 3 bases, there was a span of 8 bases. This CDR3 contains 12 residues. Written as DNA, the CDR3 is TGTGCCAGCAGCACGTCCAGCTACGAGCAGTACTTC. This encodes CASSTSSYEQYF.

This clonotype has at least ten counts. The chain uses TRBV19 and TRBJ2-1; D remains ambiguous. The CDR3 has 11 amino acids. Germline-derived CDR1 and CDR2 are LNHDA and SQIVND (reference sequence). The V end lost 3 bases, the J end lost 8 bases, and 5 bases lay between the germline ends. For the CDR3, the DNA is TGTGCCAGTAGTATCCGGGATGAGCAGTTCTTC. Protein: CASSIRDEQFF.

In this sample, this clonotype turned up many times. V is TRBV2 and J is TRBJ2-7; a possible D gene is TRBD1 (5 bases). Per the germline V gene, CDR1 is SNHLY and CDR2 is FYNNEI. This CDR3 region has 12 residues. Trimming left V 6 bases short and J 3 bases short, with 9 bases between. The CDR3 bases are TGTGCCAGCAGATACGACAGCTACGAGCAGTACTTC. Its protein is CASRYDSYEQYF.

In its sample, this clonotype was seen many times. V usage is TRBV30 and J usage is TRBJ2-1; 7 nucleotides agree with TRBD2. V was clipped by 1 base and J by 0 bases; unmatched bases: 3. Germline V gene data show CDR1 as GTSNPN and CDR2 as SVGIG (reference sequence). There are 15 residues in the CDR3. The DNA for the CDR3 is TGTGCCTGGAGTGGAGCTAGCGGCTCCTACAATGAGCAGTTCTTC. As protein: CAWSGASGSYNEQFF.

This clonotype was seen at least ten times. The V and J genes are TRBV19 and TRBJ2-7, with 7 positions matching TRBD1. From germline, CDR1 is LNHDA and CDR2 SQIVND (reference sequence). The length of the CDR3 is 15 residues. The junction had 3 bases not matched to a gene; V was cut back by 0 bases and J by 1 base. This chain's CDR3 is CASSIETGVSYEQYF. For the CDR3, the DNA is TGTGCCAGTAGTATAGAAACAGGGGTATCCTACGAGCAGTACTTC.

This clonotype was counted at least ten times. The chain employs TRBV24-1 and TRBJ2-5; D not certain. V lost 4 bases and J 3 bases, leaving 8 bases between the germline ends. CDR3 length equals 13 residues. The germline V gene has CDR1 KGHDR and CDR2 SFDVKD. CDR3 protein: CATSDGRKETQYF. As DNA, the CDR3 is TGTGCCACCAGTGACGGACGGAAAGAGACCCAGTACTTC.

This clonotype was seen repeatedly, ten times or more. The chain recombines TRBV5-5 with TRBJ1-3; 7 bases are shared with TRBD1. The germline V gene has CDR1 SGHKS and CDR2 YYEKEE (reference sequence). The CDR3 contains 17 residues. J gave up 1 base and V 0 bases, and 7 bases lay outside the gene matches. CDR3 loop: CASSLAAGGASGNTIYF. In DNA form, the CDR3 reads TGTGCCAGCAGCTTGGCGGCAGGGGGTGCATCTGGAAACACCATATATTTT.

The rearrangement links TRBV12-3 or TRBV12-4 to TRBJ1-2, with 9 bases fitting TRBD1. The CDR3 loop spans 16 amino acids. With V trimmed by 1 base and J by 3 bases, 6 bases remained unmatched. The CDR3 nucleotides read TGTGCCAGCAGTTTAGAAACAGGGGGCTTCGACTATGGCTACACCTTC. Protein sequence: CASSLETGGFDYGYTF.

This clonotype was seen repeatedly, ten times or more. The chain is built from TRBV18 and TRBJ2-7; 7 nucleotides line up with TRBD2. The CDR3 has 15 residues. V lost 0 bases and J lost 2; bases outside the gene matches: 4. Looked up from germline, CDR1 is KGHSH and CDR2 is LQKENI. The CDR3 loop reads CASSPPASGPYEQYF. In DNA form, the CDR3 reads TGTGCCAGCTCACCACCGGCTAGCGGCCCCTACGAGCAGTACTTC.